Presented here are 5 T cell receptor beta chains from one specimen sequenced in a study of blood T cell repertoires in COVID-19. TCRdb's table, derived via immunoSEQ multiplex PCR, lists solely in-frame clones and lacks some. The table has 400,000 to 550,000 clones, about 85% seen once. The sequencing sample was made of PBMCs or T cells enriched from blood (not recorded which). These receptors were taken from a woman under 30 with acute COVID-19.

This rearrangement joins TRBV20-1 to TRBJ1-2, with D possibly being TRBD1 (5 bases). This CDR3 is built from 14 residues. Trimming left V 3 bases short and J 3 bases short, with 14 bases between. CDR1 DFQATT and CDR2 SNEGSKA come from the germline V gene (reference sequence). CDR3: CSASIRARDYGYTF. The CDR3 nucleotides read TGCAGTGCTAGTATCAGGGCAAGGGACTATGGCTACACCTTC.

The CDR3 sequence: CASSLKGEGSPLHF. In DNA form, the CDR3 reads TGTGCCAGCAGCTTGAAAGGGGAAGGTTCACCCCTCCACTTT. The V gene is TRBV5-4, the J gene TRBJ1-6, with D maybe TRBD1 (5 bases). The V end lost 1 base, the J end lost 9 bases, and 11 bases lay between the germline ends. CDR1 SGHNT and CDR2 YYREEE come from the germline V gene (reference sequence). The CDR3 spans 14 residues. The variable domain in full, completed from reference TRBV5-4 and TRBJ1-6, reads ETGVTQSPTHLIKTRGQQVTLRCSSQSGHNTVSWYQQALGQGPQFIFQYYREEENGRGNFPPRFSGLQFPNYSSELNVNALELDDSALYLCASSLKGEGSPLHFGNGTRLTVT.

CDR3: CASSSHSTDTQYF. The CDR3 DNA is TGTGCCAGCAGCTCACATAGCACAGATACGCAGTATTTT. V gene TRBV7-3 combines with J gene TRBJ2-3, with unresolved D. With 4 bases removed from V and 0 bases from J, the gap between germline ends came to 5 bases. Per germline, CDR1 SGHTA and CDR2 FQGTGA. The CDR3 covers 13 residues.

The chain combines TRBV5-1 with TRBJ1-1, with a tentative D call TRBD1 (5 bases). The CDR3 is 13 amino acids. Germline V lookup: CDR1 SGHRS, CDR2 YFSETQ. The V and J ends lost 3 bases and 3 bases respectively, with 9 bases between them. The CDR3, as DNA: TGCGCCAGCAGCTACGACAGAGACACTGAAGCTTTCTTT. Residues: CASSYDRDTEAFF.

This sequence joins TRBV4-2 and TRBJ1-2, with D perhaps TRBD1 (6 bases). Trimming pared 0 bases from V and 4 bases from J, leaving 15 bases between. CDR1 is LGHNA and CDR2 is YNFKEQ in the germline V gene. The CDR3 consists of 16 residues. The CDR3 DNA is TGTGCCAGCAGCCAAGAGGGGGCGGTGGGTATCTATGGCTACACCTTC. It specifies CASSQEGAVGIYGYTF.